The entry below describes one T cell receptor beta chain. Its matching antigen is unknown. PCR involved 60 Vbeta and 13 Jbeta primers. The repertoire was sequenced with immunoSEQ multiplex PCR; TCRdb's copy has only in-frame clones and lacks some. The sample carries under 200,000 clones, roughly 77% recorded once. This entry comes from a study of cytomegalovirus exposure and HLA in healthy donors. The CDR3 extends over 13 amino acids. V was shortened by 0 bases and J by 2 bases, with 5 bases between the two germline ends. Germline loops: CDR1 SGHRS, CDR2 YFSETQ. Study results and limitations: A later analysis found that most CMV-associated TCR beta chains appeared HLA-restricted. V- and J-gene trimming of TCR beta was linked (in a later analysis) to a missense DCLRE1C variant.

The rearrangement links TRBV5-1 to TRBJ1-1, with unresolved D. Sequencing input: PBMCs. The TCR originated in a middle-aged woman in good health and CMV-seropositive. CDR3 amino acids: CASSLADNTEAFF. The CDR3 coding sequence is TGCGCCAGCAGCTTGGCAGATAACACTGAAGCTTTCTTT.